These 5 T cell receptor beta chains were all obtained from the same sample, sequenced in a study of cytomegalovirus exposure and HLA in healthy donors (dated by TCRdb to the late 2010s). The library was produced with the immunoSEQ multiplex PCR assay. For the multiplex PCR, a mixture combining 60 forward primers for TCR Vbeta segments and 13 reverse primers for TCR Jbeta segments was used. TCRdb provides this immuneACCESS table in a form limited to in-frame rearrangements. Some clones are lacking; in checked studies, under half of them reflect an unresolved V gene, and why the rest are absent is not known. In all, the sample holds tens of thousands of clones, and 55% to 65% of those were seen once. The ten largest clones take up 3% to 3.5% of the sample. Sequencing was carried out using PBMCs. The source of these receptors is a woman in her forties or fifties in good health and CMV-seronegative.

The rearrangement uses TRBV7-9 and TRBJ2-5; 8 bases fit TRBD2. V dropped 4 bases and J dropped 2; count of bases not matched to a gene: 6. CDR3 size: 15 residues. CDR1 and CDR2 from the germline V gene are SEHNR and FQNEAQ (reference sequence). The CDR3 reads CASSSRTSLQETQYF. CDR3 nucleotide sequence: TGTGCCAGCAGCTCCAGGACTAGCCTTCAAGAGACCCAGTACTTC.

This chain links TRBV5-6 with TRBJ1-3; the D is unclear. This CDR3 comprises 16 residues. Germline lookup yields CDR1 SGHDT and CDR2 YYEEEE. V lost 4 bases and J lost 0, with 14 bases in between. The CDR3 sequence: CASSELSGSSGNTIYF. CDR3 sequence (DNA): TGTGCCAGCAGCGAACTTAGTGGGAGCTCTGGAAACACCATATATTTT.

In its sample, this clone was seen once. The chain employs TRBV5-4 and TRBJ2-3; D is unresolved. V was clipped by 10 bases and J by 0 bases, with 6 bases between them. This CDR3 is 11 amino acids long. Germline values: CDR1 SGHNT, CDR2 YYREEE (reference sequence). CDR3 residues: CAVGSTDTQYF. In DNA form, the CDR3 reads TGTGCCGTCGGGAGCACAGATACGCAGTATTTT.

V is TRBV9 and J is TRBJ2-7; D unresolved. V lost 0 bases and J lost 4, with 5 bases in between. Germline V gene sequence: CDR1 SGDLS, CDR2 YYNGEE. This CDR3 is 12 amino acids long. Written as DNA, the CDR3 is TGTGCCAGCAGCGTAGGCGGATACGAGCAGTACTTC. This translates into CASSVGGYEQYF.

The chain links TRBV5-1 to TRBJ2-5; possibly TRBD1 for D (5 bases). Germline CDR1 reads SGHRS; CDR2 reads YFSETQ. CDR3 length: 14 residues. The V end was cut by 0 bases, the J end by 5 bases, with 11 bases between. The CDR3 spells CASSLEGLGETQYF. The CDR3 DNA reads TGCGCCAGCAGCTTGGAGGGGTTGGGGGAGACCCAGTACTTC. Full variable domain (missing parts from reference TRBV5-1 and TRBJ2-5): KAGVTQTPRYLIKTRGQQVTLSCSPISGHRSVSWYQQTPGQGLQFLFEYFSETQRNKGNFPGRFSGRQFSNSRSEMNVSTLELGDSALYLCASSLEGLGETQYFGPGTRLLVL.